The rows below give T cell receptor beta chains drawn from one sample of a study of T cell repertoires in cytomegalovirus infection. MiXCR was run by TCRdb on the reads, yielding one entry per CDR3 protein. The table shows about 900,000 distinct CDR3 sequences, with roughly 31% occurring only once. Which antigens these TCRs recognize remains unknown. Material: cultured CD8+ T cells from PBMCs, obtained from culture after CMV antigen stimulation. These receptors came from a human donor in good health (CMV status not recorded). Some clones in this sample may be carry-over from other donors' samples. CDR3s include the opening cysteine and the closing phenylalanine or tryptophan. D genes are given only for firm matches. The size field is filled for only some rows; it gives once, few, many or a size class.

clone size	D gene	V gene	J gene	CDR3 protein	CDR3 DNA
NA	TRBD2	TRBV7-9	TRBJ2-2	CASSRTSGGKYSNTGELFF	TGTGCCAGCAGCCGGACTAGCGGGGGGAAGTATTCGAACACCGGGGAGCTGTTTTTT
NA	NA	TRBV3-1	TRBJ1-2	CASSSRDGYYGYTF	TGTGCCAGCAGCAGCCGGGACGGATACTATGGCTACACCTTC
NA	NA	TRBV6-6	TRBJ1-5	CASSYLRAFRDQPQHF	TGTGCCAGCAGTTACTTGAGAGCATTCAGGGATCAGCCCCAGCATTTT
NA	NA	TRBV19	TRBJ1-5	CASSINGYSQPQHF	TGTGCCAGTAGTATAAACGGGTATAGTCAGCCCCAGCATTTT
many	NA	TRBV6-2/TRBV6-3	TRBJ1-5	CASSYSIEQQGGNQPQHF	TGTGCCAGCAGTTACTCAATCGAGCAACAGGGTGGCAATCAGCCCCAGCATTTT
NA	NA	TRBV7-9	TRBJ1-2	CASSHPGHENHGYTF	TGTGCCAGCAGTCACCCGGGACATGAGAACCATGGCTACACCTTC
few	NA	TRBV25-1	TRBJ2-5	CASSEVSYQETQYF	TGTGCCAGCAGTGAAGTTTCGTACCAAGAGACCCAGTACTTC
many	TRBD1	TRBV7-9	TRBJ1-2	CASSLATGTGEGYTF	TGTGCCAGCAGCTTAGCGACTGGGACAGGGGAAGGCTACACCTTC
many	TRBD1	TRBV5-1	TRBJ1-2	CASSSRTGTGYTF	TGCGCCAGCAGCAGTCGGACAGGGACTGGCTACACCTTC
few	NA	TRBV5-6	TRBJ2-5	CASSHDRLSAETQYF	TGTGCCAGCAGTCATGACCGCCTATCGGCAGAGACCCAGTACTTC
few	TRBD2	TRBV7-6	TRBJ2-5	CASSLRASGLQETQYF	TGTGCCAGCAGCTTAAGGGCTAGCGGGCTCCAAGAGACCCAGTACTTC
few	NA	TRBV6-1	TRBJ1-5	CASSNLHSNQPQHF	TGTGCCAGCAGTAACCTGCATAGCAATCAGCCCCAGCATTTT
NA	TRBD2	TRBV27	TRBJ2-3	CASNPGTSGTDTQYF	TGTGCCAGTAACCCCGGGACTAGCGGCACAGATACGCAGTATTTT
few	NA	TRBV7-6	TRBJ2-5	CVSSISTQETQYF	TGTGTCAGCAGCATAAGTACTCAAGAGACCCAGTACTTC
NA	TRBD2	TRBV6-2/TRBV6-3	TRBJ2-2	CASSYPINERGEPTITGELFF	TGTGCCAGCAGTTACCCCATTAACGAGCGGGGGGAACCAACGATCACCGGGGAGCTGTTTTTT
NA	TRBD2	TRBV27	TRBJ2-7	CASSSPVAGLYYEQYF	TGTGCCAGCAGTTCCCCAGTAGCGGGGCTATACTACGAGCAGTACTTC
NA	NA	TRBV4-1	TRBJ2-1	CASSRSGETYNEQFF	TGCGCCAGCAGCCGCTCAGGGGAAACCTACAATGAGCAGTTCTTC
NA	TRBD1	TRBV5-6	TRBJ2-1	CASNTGGASNEQFF	TGTGCCAGCAACACAGGGGGCGCGTCCAATGAGCAGTTCTTC
few	NA	TRBV6-1	TRBJ2-7	CASSEWGSYEQYF	TGTGCCAGCAGTGAATGGGGCTCGTACGAGCAGTACTTC
NA	NA	TRBV6-1	TRBJ1-5	CASSKVDNQPQHF	TGTGCCAGCAGTAAAGTGGACAATCAGCCCCAGCATTTT
many	NA	TRBV27	TRBJ2-3	CASSPVGRGQYF	TGTGCCAGCAGTCCGGTGGGGCGAGGGCAGTATTTT
many	NA	TRBV6-6	TRBJ1-2	CASSYSEEGRGNYGYTF	TGTGCCAGCAGTTACTCTGAGGAGGGCCGCGGAAACTATGGCTACACCTTC
few	TRBD1	TRBV14	TRBJ1-1	CASSQERDRNTEAFF	TGTGCCAGCAGCCAAGAGAGGGACAGGAACACTGAAGCTTTCTTT
NA	NA	TRBV10-3	TRBJ1-1	CAISALKAKNEAFF	TGTGCCATCAGCGCCTTAAAAGCGAAAAATGAAGCTTTCTTT
few	NA	TRBV14	TRBJ2-5	CASSTDAGGLRTIDKTQYF	TGTGCCAGCAGCACAGACGCTGGGGGCTTGAGGACGATCGACAAGACCCAGTACTTC
NA	TRBD2	TRBV15	TRBJ2-1	CATDQVRGSYNEQFF	TGTGCCACCGATCAAGTGCGGGGGTCGTACAATGAGCAGTTCTTC
many	NA	TRBV7-2	TRBJ1-5	CASSLRGPPTVMKHF	TGTGCCAGCAGCTTGCGGGGGCCGCCGACGGTCATGAAGCATTTT
NA	NA	TRBV12-3/TRBV12-4	TRBJ2-6	CASSTQPGTGTNVLTF	TGTGCCAGCAGTACCCAACCAGGGACTGGGACCAACGTCCTGACTTTC
NA	TRBD1	TRBV6-6	TRBJ1-2	CASSYSGTGTYNYGYTF	TGTGCCAGCAGTTACTCAGGGACAGGGACATATAACTATGGCTACACCTTC
many	TRBD1	TRBV7-2	TRBJ1-5	CASSPQDRVGNQPQHF	TGTGCCAGCAGCCCCCAGGACAGGGTTGGCAATCAGCCCCAGCATTTT
few	NA	TRBV12-3/TRBV12-4	TRBJ2-7	CASSSPPTYEQYF	TGTGCCAGCAGTTCCCCCCCCACCTACGAGCAGTACTTC
NA	NA	TRBV28	TRBJ1-1	CASSPWARRSTEAFF	TGTGCCAGCAGTCCCTGGGCCCGGCGGTCCACTGAAGCTTTCTTT
once	TRBD1	TRBV10-3	TRBJ2-7	CAISEYGQEDEQYF	TGTGCCATCAGTGAGTACGGACAGGAGGACGAGCAGTACTTC
NA	TRBD1	TRBV10-3	TRBJ1-2	CATPGTGMNYGYTF	TGTGCCACGCCAGGGACAGGGATGAACTATGGCTACACCTTC
few	TRBD1	TRBV9	TRBJ1-2	CASSEGTGDRGYTF	TGTGCCAGCAGCGAGGGGACAGGGGATCGTGGCTACACCTTC
many	TRBD2	TRBV7-2	TRBJ2-5	CASSLNPLGGGETQYF	TGTGCCAGCAGCTTAAATCCCCTTGGGGGAGGGGAGACCCAGTACTTC
NA	NA	TRBV7-9	TRBJ2-2	CASSLVGTYTGELFF	TGTGCCAGCAGCTTAGTTGGGACATACACCGGGGAGCTGTTTTTT
NA	TRBD1	TRBV19	TRBJ2-7	CASSFGTGTDEQYF	TGTGCCAGTAGTTTTGGGACAGGGACCGACGAGCAGTACTTC
NA	TRBD1	TRBV7-6	TRBJ2-7	CASSLVQGNSEQYF	TGTGCCAGCAGCTTAGTACAGGGGAACAGCGAGCAGTACTTC
many	TRBD1	TRBV7-9	TRBJ1-2	CASSLGSDRNYGYTF	TGTGCCAGCAGCTTAGGCTCGGACAGGAACTATGGCTACACCTTC
few	NA	TRBV28	TRBJ2-2	CASSYRRMDGDTGELFF	TGTGCCAGCAGTTATCGACGGATGGACGGTGACACCGGGGAGCTGTTTTTT
NA	NA	TRBV7-9	TRBJ1-5	CASSRDTGNQPQHF	TGTGCCAGCAGCCGTGACACAGGAAATCAGCCCCAGCATTTT
many	NA	TRBV7-6	TRBJ2-7	CASSETMGQQTVQYF	TGTGCCAGCAGCGAGACCATGGGACAACAGACAGTGCAGTACTTC
NA	NA	TRBV12-3/TRBV12-4	TRBJ2-3	CASSPPGLLLADTQYF	TGTGCCAGCAGTCCCCCGGGCCTTCTACTCGCAGATACGCAGTATTTT
few	TRBD2	TRBV7-6	TRBJ2-3	CASSSGSSGTFTDTQYF	TGTGCCAGCAGCTCTGGGAGTAGCGGGACCTTCACAGATACGCAGTATTTT
NA	NA	TRBV10-3	TRBJ1-5	CAISDGENQPQHF	TGTGCCATCAGTGACGGGGAGAATCAGCCCCAGCATTTT
once	NA	TRBV20-1	TRBJ2-2	CSARDFSSEDPTGELFF	TGCAGTGCTAGAGATTTTTCCTCTGAGGATCCCACCGGGGAGCTGTTTTTT
NA	TRBD1	TRBV18	TRBJ1-5	CASSPGDRGRSNQPQHF	TGTGCCAGCTCACCAGGGGACAGGGGGCGAAGCAATCAGCCCCAGCATTTT
few	TRBD2	TRBV14	TRBJ2-5	CASSQDWASGLQETQYF	TGTGCCAGCAGCCAAGATTGGGCTAGCGGGCTCCAAGAGACCCAGTACTTC
NA	NA	TRBV9	TRBJ1-1	CASSPETGNTEAFF	TGTGCCAGCAGCCCCGAGACAGGTAACACTGAAGCTTTCTTT
once	NA	TRBV27	TRBJ1-5	CASGAVRGNQPQHF	TGTGCCAGCGGCGCTGTTAGGGGCAATCAGCCCCAGCATTTT
many	NA	TRBV7-2	TRBJ2-3	CASSLRQLSWGTDTQYF	TGTGCCAGCAGCTTACGGCAACTTTCTTGGGGCACAGATACGCAGTATTTT
NA	NA	TRBV6-1	TRBJ2-6	CASGGAWGNVLTF	TGTGCCAGCGGGGGGGCTTGGGGCAACGTCCTGACTTTC
few	NA	TRBV19	TRBJ2-1	CASSMGASYNEQFF	TGTGCCAGTAGTATGGGGGCCTCCTACAATGAGCAGTTCTTC
NA	NA	TRBV12-5	TRBJ2-2	CASARKGGTGELFF	TGTGCTAGTGCCCGAAAAGGGGGCACCGGGGAGCTGTTTTTT
many	NA	TRBV7-6	TRBJ2-4	CASSRAPLAKNIQYF	TGTGCCAGCAGCCGCGCCCCCCTAGCCAAAAACATTCAGTACTTC
NA	TRBD2	TRBV10-3	TRBJ2-3	CAIRTPSGGPPNTDTQYF	TGTGCCATCAGGACTCCTAGCGGGGGGCCACCAAACACAGATACGCAGTATTTT
NA	TRBD1	TRBV28	TRBJ1-2	CASSAIGTDYGYTF	TGTGCCAGCAGTGCGATAGGGACAGACTATGGCTACACCTTC
NA	TRBD1	TRBV10-3	TRBJ2-1	CAISELEGGVSYNEQFF	TGTGCCATCAGTGAGTTGGAAGGGGGCGTCTCCTACAATGAGCAGTTCTTC
few	NA	TRBV6-4	TRBJ1-1	CASSVSGNTEAFF	TGTGCCAGCAGCGTTTCAGGGAACACTGAAGCTTTCTTT